These 22 T cell receptor beta chains were sequenced from one sample in a study of post-analysis software for immune sequencing data. Findings and caveats of the study: Comparison of patients with controls showed four or five TRBV segments more frequent in patients, TRBV5-6, TRBV5-1 and TRBV20-1 among them.

Tagging with unique molecular identifiers was a feature of the TCR beta cDNA libraries. TCRdb reprocessed the PCR reads with MiXCR, giving one entry per CDR3 protein. The sample has around 200,000 distinct CDR3 sequences, 29% seen once. Their target antigens are unknown. The sequenced material came from blood. The receptors shown here come from a girl aged 2-17 years with multiple sclerosis.

V gene TRBV7-2 combines with J gene TRBJ1-1, with D hard to call. Trimming took off 5 bases at V and 5 bases at J, with 12 bases between the two ends. The CDR3 has 13 residues. Germline assignment: CDR1 SGHTA and CDR2 FQGNSA. The CDR3 nucleotides read TGTGCCAGCAGCCCTAGGTCGCTGACTGAAGCTTTCTTT. Protein: CASSPRSLTEAFF.

The genes are TRBV20-1 and TRBJ2-2; 11 bases align to TRBD2. Germline V CDR1 and CDR2: DFQATT, SNEGSKA (reference sequence). The CDR3 runs 15 residues. V dropped 3 bases and J dropped 5; count of bases not matched to a gene: 5. As DNA, the CDR3 is TGCAGTGCTAGCGCCACTAGCGGGAGAACCGGGGAGCTGTTTTTT. This sequence encodes CSASATSGRTGELFF.

This clonotype was observed a few times. This chain connects TRBV20-1 to TRBJ2-1, with D uncertain. V dropped 1 base and J dropped 0 bases, with 4 bases sitting between them. In germline, CDR1 is DFQATT, CDR2 SNEGSKA (reference sequence). The CDR3 is 13 amino acids. This CDR3 is CSARASSYNEQFF. The DNA for the CDR3 is TGCAGTGCTAGAGCCAGCTCCTACAATGAGCAGTTCTTC.

This clonotype has only a few counts. The chain employs TRBV28 and TRBJ2-1, with D perhaps TRBD1 (6 bases). Germline V gives CDR1 MDHEN, CDR2 SYDVKM. V lost 10 bases and J 8 bases, leaving 24 bases between the germline ends. The CDR3 runs 15 residues. For the CDR3, the DNA is TGTGCCACCTCAGGTGGGACATCCTCACGGGATGAGCAGTTCTTC. Encoded protein: CATSGGTSSRDEQFF.

Many counts were recorded for this clonotype. The chain couples TRBV6-5 to TRBJ2-3, with D uncertain. Germline V CDR1 and CDR2: MNHEY, SVGAGI. The CDR3 covers 17 residues. V was trimmed by 0 bases and J by 6 bases, leaving 19 bases between them. The CDR3 nucleotides are TGTGCCAGCAGTTACTCGAGGTCCGGGCGGTTTAAGGATACGCAGTATTTT. It translates to CASSYSRSGRFKDTQYF.

Comment on this clonotype: A read error may be the cause here, since a much bigger clone is one base away. The chain employs TRBV7-9 and TRBJ2-1; 7 bases are shared with TRBD2. The germline gives CDR1 SEHNR, CDR2 FQNEAQ (reference sequence). The CDR3 has 18 amino acids. Written as DNA, the CDR3 is TGTGCCAGCGGCTTATCGCAGGCGTTCAGCGGGGTCTACAATGAGCAGTTCTTC. Translated, it gives CASGLSQAFSGVYNEQFF.

This clonotype showed up many times. The rearrangement uses TRBV12-3 or TRBV12-4 and TRBJ2-1; TRBD2 matches 11 bases. This CDR3 contains 18 residues. J gave up 0 bases and V 5 bases, and 9 bases lay outside the gene matches. DNA for the CDR3: TGTGCCAGCAGTCCAGGGACTAGCGGCTCCAGCTCCTACAATGAGCAGTTCTTC. Translated, it gives CASSPGTSGSSSYNEQFF.

A few counts support this clonotype. CDR3 loop: CASSLDGQGPNSPLHF. The CDR3 region has the DNA TGCGCCAGCAGCTTGGATGGACAGGGCCCGAATTCACCCCTCCACTTT. The chain recombines TRBV5-1 with TRBJ1-6; TRBD1 aligns across 8 bases. Germline trimming cut 0 bases from V and 7 bases from J; bases unmatched to any gene: 6. Per germline, CDR1 SGHRS and CDR2 YFSETQ. CDR3 length: 16 amino acids.

As concerns this clonotype: A much larger clone sits a single nucleotide away, making a read error possible. The rearrangement links TRBV12-3 or TRBV12-4 to TRBJ1-5; 7 bases are shared with TRBD1. V lost 7 bases, J lost 5 bases, and 8 bases stayed unmatched. The CDR3 is made up of 14 amino acids. CDR3 DNA sequence: TGTGCCAGCATCCTGACAGGGCCCCATCAGCCCCAGCATTTT. Amino acid sequence: CASILTGPHQPQHF.

As to this clonotype: Given a much more abundant clone one base away, this may be a read error. No conserved phenylalanine or tryptophan is present at the end of the CDR3, so a read error is the likely explanation. The rearrangement links TRBV10-3 to TRBJ1-5; the D is unclear. The germline V and J ends were trimmed by 3 bases and 0 bases, with 9 bases remaining between them. Per germline, CDR1 ENHRY and CDR2 SYGVKD. The CDR3 consists of 15 residues. CDR3 residues: CAISDSQYSNQPQHC. Here the CDR3 DNA reads TGTGCCATCAGTGACAGCCAATATAGCAATCAGCCCCAGCATTGT.

CDR3 DNA sequence: TGTGCCAGCAGCCAAAGGTTGGACGAAAAACTGTTTTTT. This gives the protein CASSQRLDEKLFF. This sequence joins TRBV3-1 and TRBJ1-4, with no clear D. Germline CDR1 is LGHDT and CDR2 is YNNKEL (reference sequence). V lost 2 bases and J 8 bases, leaving 9 bases between the germline ends. The CDR3 is made up of 13 amino acids.

Only a few counts were recorded for this clonotype. V is TRBV7-8 and J is TRBJ1-5; D ambiguous. Trimming took 1 base from V and 0 from J, leaving 10 bases between them. This CDR3 comprises 16 residues. Germline CDR1 SGHVS, CDR2 FQNEAQ. CDR3 DNA: TGTGCCAGCAGCTTAGAGGCTGATTTTAGCAATCAGCCCCAGCATTTT. Its protein is CASSLEADFSNQPQHF.

This clonotype was recorded once. The rearrangement links TRBV5-1 to TRBJ2-7; 10 bases are a match to TRBD2. V lost 2 bases to trimming and J lost 3 bases; unmatched junction nucleotides: 2. The CDR3 loop spans 14 amino acids. Germline values: CDR1 SGHRS, CDR2 YFSETQ. The CDR3 here is CASSLAGGYYEQYF. The CDR3 DNA sequence: TGCGCCAGCAGCTTAGCGGGAGGGTACTACGAGCAGTACTTC.

This clonotype was counted ten times or more. V is TRBV5-1 and J is TRBJ2-6; D not certain. V lost 0 bases to trimming and J lost 2 bases, with 12 bases between them. Germline V gene data show CDR1 as SGHRS and CDR2 as YFSETQ. The CDR3 sequence is 17 residues long. This CDR3 reads CASSLVGWGTGANVLTF. As DNA, the CDR3 is TGCGCCAGCAGCTTGGTAGGGTGGGGAACTGGGGCCAACGTCCTGACTTTC.

This clonotype was picked up many times. V usage is TRBV7-3 and J usage is TRBJ2-1, with TRBD2 matching over 7 bases. Germline V gene data show CDR1 as SGHTA and CDR2 as FQGTGA. V shed 5 bases and J 0 bases; nucleotides not matched to a gene: 10. This CDR3 is 17 amino acids long. The CDR3 loop reads CASSLTSRGSSYNEQFF. The CDR3 coding sequence is TGTGCCAGCAGCCTTACATCGCGGGGGAGCTCCTACAATGAGCAGTTCTTC.

This clonotype has only a few counts. Here the CDR3 DNA reads TGTGCCAGCAGCCCCCTCTCGGGGGGCAATCAGCCCCAGCATTTT. Translating gives CASSPLSGGNQPQHF. V gene TRBV7-6 combines with J gene TRBJ1-5; tentative D call: TRBD1 (5 bases). The CDR3 contains 15 residues. V dropped 5 bases and J dropped 2 bases, with 13 bases sitting between them. The germline V gene encodes CDR1 SGHVS and CDR2 FNYEAQ.

This clonotype was recorded only once. The chain links TRBV29-1 to TRBJ2-5, with no clear D. Germline V gives CDR1 SQVTM, CDR2 ANQGSEA. V lost 4 bases to trimming and J lost 1 base, with 7 bases between them. The CDR3 extends over 12 amino acids. As DNA, the CDR3 is TGCAGCGTTGGTCCTAGCCAAGAGACCCAGTACTTC. Its translation is CSVGPSQETQYF.

The chain has TRBV20-1 and TRBJ1-5; the D is unclear. The germline V and J ends were trimmed by 3 bases and 4 bases, with 7 bases remaining between them. Per the germline V gene, CDR1 is DFQATT and CDR2 is SNEGSKA (reference sequence). This CDR3 contains 12 residues. The CDR3 region is CSASGGNQPQHF. The CDR3 DNA sequence: TGCAGTGCTAGTGGAGGGAATCAGCCCCAGCATTTT.

This chain connects TRBV7-2 to TRBJ2-3, with TRBD2 matching 8 bases. Germline V gives CDR1 SGHTA, CDR2 FQGNSA. V shed 6 bases and J 1 base; nucleotides not matched to a gene: 6. The CDR3 spans 15 residues. The CDR3 reads CASRAPGGGTDTQYF. CDR3 DNA: TGTGCCAGCAGGGCCCCGGGGGGGGGCACAGATACGCAGTATTTT.

This clonotype was observed many times. Here the CDR3 reads CASSPLGLAGVHTQYF. In DNA, the CDR3 is TGCGCCAGCAGCCCATTGGGCCTAGCGGGAGTACATACGCAGTATTTT. The V call is TRBV5-1, the J call TRBJ2-3; TRBD2 matches at 10 bases. The CDR3 covers 16 residues. CDR1 and CDR2 (germline): SGHRS, YFSETQ. V lost 4 bases, J lost 7 bases, and 12 bases stayed unmatched.

The chain carries TRBV29-1 and TRBJ2-3, with 7 nucleotides matching TRBD2. Germline lookup yields CDR1 SQVTM and CDR2 ANQGSEA. Losses at the gene ends were 4 bases for V and 2 bases for J; bases not matched to a gene: 6. The CDR3 spans 14 residues. The CDR3 is CSVGLGGVTDTQYF. The CDR3 DNA reads TGCAGCGTTGGGCTGGGGGGGGTCACAGATACGCAGTATTTT.

This clonotype was picked up a small number of times. The chain uses TRBV18 and TRBJ2-7; 8 bases agree with TRBD2. The CDR3 contains 17 residues. The V gene end was trimmed by 5 bases and the J gene end by 2 bases; junction bases not matched to a gene: 14. Per the germline V gene, CDR1 is KGHSH and CDR2 is LQKENI. CDR3 sequence: CASSGVRTSYQPYEQYF. In nucleotides, the CDR3 is TGTGCCAGCTCAGGTGTCCGGACTAGCTATCAACCCTACGAGCAGTACTTC. Variable domain in full (rest from reference TRBV18 and TRBJ2-7): NAGVMQNPRHLVRRRGQEARLRCSPMKGHSHVYWYRQLPEEGLKFMVYLQKENIIDESGMPKERFSAEFPKEGPSILRIQQVVRGDSAAYFCASSGVRTSYQPYEQYFGPGTRLTVT.